Below, 17 T cell receptor beta chains from the same sample are listed, as sequenced in a study of shared clonotypes between healthy human individuals. Sequencing used immunoSEQ multiplex PCR; TCRdb keeps in-frame clones, though not all of them. There are approximately 1,000,000 clones in the sample; roughly 74% occur only once, and more than 0.5% lies in the top ten. Sequenced sample: memory CD4+ T cells from PBMCs. Subset given: CD45RA-negative fraction. The receptor source for this set is a young man in good health. Some clones in this sample may be carry-over from other donors' samples.

CDR3 coding DNA: TGTGCCACCGACGTAGAGGGAACTGAAGCTTTCTTT. It translates to CATDVEGTEAFF. The chain links TRBV6-6 to TRBJ1-1; no reliable D call. Trimming pared 10 bases from V and 5 bases from J, leaving 14 bases between. From germline, CDR1 is MNHNY and CDR2 SVGAGI (reference sequence). The CDR3 totals 12 residues.

The rearrangement links TRBV28 to TRBJ1-1; the D gene is possibly TRBD1 (5 bases). Trimming stripped 8 bases from V and 1 base from J, with 20 bases between. The CDR3 extends over 16 amino acids. Germline loops: CDR1 MDHEN, CDR2 SYDVKM. The CDR3 DNA sequence: TGTGCCAGCGGCATCAACATAGGGGTTTCGAACACTGAAGCTTTCTTT. This codes for CASGINIGVSNTEAFF.

V and J are TRBV6-5 and TRBJ2-3; D perhaps matches TRBD1 (5 bases). V lost 2 bases and J 1 base, leaving 10 bases between the germline ends. Germline CDR1 reads MNHEY; CDR2 reads SVGAGI. The CDR3 has 15 amino acids. The CDR3 here is CASSYGAGRTDTQYF. CDR3 coding DNA: TGTGCCAGCAGTTACGGGGCAGGCCGCACAGATACGCAGTATTTT.

The chain has TRBV18 and TRBJ2-7; no reliable D call. Germline V lookup: CDR1 KGHSH, CDR2 LQKENI. Deletions cut 3 bases from V and 2 bases from J, with 5 bases between. CDR3 length equals 12 residues. In DNA, the CDR3 is TGTGCCAGCTCACCGGATACCTACGAGCAGTACTTC. It codes for CASSPDTYEQYF.

This chain connects TRBV6-4 to TRBJ2-7; unclear D gene. V was clipped by 3 bases and J by 2 bases, with 14 bases between them. This CDR3 contains 15 residues. The germline V gene encodes CDR1 MRHNA and CDR2 SNTAGT. The CDR3 region has the DNA TGTGCCAGCAGTGAAGGATTAAGTCGTCCCTACGAGCAGTACTTC. It encodes CASSEGLSRPYEQYF.

This sequence joins TRBV19 and TRBJ2-3; 11 bases are shared with TRBD2. This CDR3 is built from 15 residues. Trimming took 7 bases from V and 2 from J; bases not matched to a gene: 5. Germline-derived CDR1 and CDR2 are LNHDA and SQIVND (reference sequence). The CDR3 DNA reads TGTGCCAGTACCCGGACTAGCGGGTCCACAGATACGCAGTATTTT. Translation gives CASTRTSGSTDTQYF.

V gene TRBV7-8 combines with J gene TRBJ1-5; weak D call: TRBD1 (6 bases). Deletions cut 5 bases from V and 3 bases from J, with 11 bases between. CDR1 and CDR2 from the germline V gene are SGHVS and FQNEAQ. The CDR3 spans 14 residues. As DNA, the CDR3 is TGTGCCAGCAGCCAAACAGGGCTCAATCAGCCCCAGCATTTT. It is translated as CASSQTGLNQPQHF.

The CDR3 DNA follows: TGTGCCACCAGCAGAGCCCGGGATATGCCCCAGCATTTT. Protein: CATSRARDMPQHF. The rearrangement joins TRBV15 to TRBJ1-5; D is undetermined. This CDR3 is built from 13 residues. Germline V CDR1 and CDR2: LNHNV, YYDKDF (reference sequence). Trimming removed 1 base from V and 9 bases from J, with 10 bases in between.

The rearrangement joins TRBV4-2 to TRBJ1-2; tentative D call: TRBD1 (6 bases). The CDR3 runs to 15 residues. CDR1 and CDR2 (germline): LGHNA, YNFKEQ. Trimming cost V 0 bases and J 8 bases, with 16 bases left between them. CDR3 sequence: CASSQEKHRAGGYTF. In nucleotides, the CDR3 is TGTGCCAGCAGCCAAGAAAAACACAGGGCTGGCGGCTACACCTTC.

The V call is TRBV5-1, the J call TRBJ1-5; possible D gene TRBD1, 5 bases. With 2 bases removed from V and 4 bases from J, the gap between germline ends came to 13 bases. The CDR3 sequence is 15 residues long. Germline CDR1 SGHRS, CDR2 YFSETQ. The CDR3 nucleotides are TGCGCCAGCAGCTTTGCGTCAGGGTTGAATCAGCCCCAGCATTTT. This gives the protein CASSFASGLNQPQHF.

This clone has a single count. The chain is built from TRBV25-1 and TRBJ1-1; 12 bases are a match to TRBD1. This CDR3 is 15 amino acids long. Unmatched junction bases numbered 7, after V lost 5 bases and J lost 6 bases. The germline gives CDR1 MGHDK, CDR2 SYGVNS. The CDR3 loop is CASSPGQGAFAEAFF. The CDR3 DNA is TGTGCCAGCAGTCCGGGACAGGGGGCATTCGCTGAAGCTTTCTTT.

Only a few counts were recorded for this clone. The sample holds other DNA sequences that translate to the same CDR3. The chain joins TRBV29-1 to TRBJ2-5; D uncertain. This CDR3 spans 10 amino acids. Germline V gene lookup returns CDR1 SQVTM and CDR2 ANQGSEA. Trimming took off 4 bases at V and 5 bases at J, with 5 bases between the two ends. The CDR3 region has the DNA TGCAGCGTTGGACGGGAGACCCAGTACTTC. Translation: CSVGRETQYF.

The V call is TRBV30, the J call TRBJ1-6, with no clear D. Germline values: CDR1 GTSNPN, CDR2 SVGIG (reference sequence). Trimming cost V 0 bases and J 9 bases, with 9 bases left between them. The CDR3 extends over 13 amino acids. CDR3 DNA sequence: TGTGCCTGGAGTGTCATTGGGGTTTCACCCCTCCACTTT. Its translation: CAWSVIGVSPLHF.

This chain joins TRBV7-8 and TRBJ2-7; the match to TRBD1 covers 9 bases. Looked up from germline, CDR1 is SGHVS and CDR2 is FQNEAQ. CDR3 size: 16 residues. V shed 0 bases and J 6 bases; nucleotides not matched to a gene: 9. CDR3 nucleotides: TGTGCCAGCAGCTTAGCCGACGACAGGGGGGTCTCCGAGCAGTACTTC. The encoded protein is CASSLADDRGVSEQYF. The full variable domain, with the rest looked up from reference TRBV7-8 and TRBJ2-7, is GAGVSQSPRYKVAKRGQDVALRCDPISGHVSLFWYQQALGQGPEFLTYFQNEAQLDKSGLPSDRFFAERPEGSVSTLKIQRTQQEDSAVYLCASSLADDRGVSEQYFGPGTRLTVT.

The gene calls are TRBV7-9 and TRBJ2-5, with D perhaps matching TRBD1 (6 bases). Germline assignment: CDR1 SEHNR and CDR2 FQNEAQ (reference sequence). The ends were cut back, 2 bases at V and 4 bases at J, with 11 bases in the middle. CDR3 length: 14 residues. The CDR3 region is CASSLRQALETQYF. The CDR3 nucleotides are TGTGCCAGCAGCTTAAGACAGGCCCTAGAGACCCAGTACTTC.

The chain combines TRBV5-1 with TRBJ2-1; 11 bases are a match to TRBD2. Germline V lookup: CDR1 SGHRS, CDR2 YFSETQ. The CDR3 has 16 amino acids. V lost 2 bases, J lost 4 bases, and 5 bases stayed unmatched. The CDR3 protein is CASSFALAGGYNEQFF. The CDR3 DNA reads TGCGCCAGCAGCTTTGCTCTAGCGGGAGGTTACAATGAGCAGTTCTTC.

Here the CDR3 reads CAWSDRSEQYF. Written as DNA, the CDR3 is TGTGCCTGGAGCGACAGGAGCGAGCAGTACTTC. This chain uses TRBV30 with TRBJ2-7; D possibly corresponds to TRBD1 (6 bases). The germline V gene encodes CDR1 GTSNPN and CDR2 SVGIG (reference sequence). Trimming removed 3 bases at V and 6 bases at J, with 9 bases between. There are 11 residues in the CDR3.